This is a list of T cell receptor beta chains from one sample in a study of T cells after yellow fever vaccination. TCRdb itself ran the 5' RACE reads through MiXCR, one entry per CDR3 protein. This sample has about 320,000 distinct CDR3 sequences, with approximately 4% found just once. The material sequenced was PBMCs, taken 15 days after the yellow fever booster vaccination. These receptors came from a man aged 18 to 30 who received the YFV17D yellow fever vaccine. CDR3s include the opening cysteine and the closing phenylalanine or tryptophan. A D gene is named only where the DNA matches it firmly. Only part of the rows carry a size: once, few, many, or a class if the clone is expanded.

clone_size: many; d_call: -; v_call: TRBV24-1; j_call: TRBJ2-1; cdr3_aa: CATSDWDTNSYNEQFF; cdr3_nt: TGTGCCACCAGTGACTGGGACACCAACTCCTACAATGAGCAGTTCTTC
clone_size: many; d_call: -; v_call: TRBV5-1; j_call: TRBJ2-7; cdr3_aa: CASSLDGRKIGEQYF; cdr3_nt: TGCGCCAGCAGCTTAGACGGACGGAAAATAGGCGAGCAGTACTTC
clone_size: few; d_call: TRBD1; v_call: TRBV10-3; j_call: TRBJ2-5; cdr3_aa: CAISDGTGGAEETQYF; cdr3_nt: TGTGCCATCAGTGATGGGACAGGGGGCGCAGAGGAGACCCAGTACTTC
clone_size: many; d_call: TRBD1; v_call: TRBV20-1; j_call: TRBJ1-1; cdr3_aa: CSASRGGGGAGTEAFF; cdr3_nt: TGCAGTGCTAGTCGAGGTGGAGGGGGCGCGGGGACTGAAGCTTTCTTT
clone_size: many; d_call: -; v_call: TRBV7-2; j_call: TRBJ1-2; cdr3_aa: CASSNYDSLYGYTF; cdr3_nt: TGTGCCAGCAGCAACTACGACAGCCTCTATGGCTACACCTTC
clone_size: many; d_call: TRBD1; v_call: TRBV27; j_call: TRBJ2-2; cdr3_aa: CASSSDRASGELFF; cdr3_nt: TGTGCCAGCAGTTCCGACAGGGCTAGCGGGGAGCTGTTTTTT
clone_size: many; d_call: TRBD2; v_call: TRBV4-3; j_call: TRBJ2-1; cdr3_aa: CASSQDPGGEREQFF; cdr3_nt: TGCGCCAGCAGCCAAGATCCCGGGGGGGAACGTGAGCAGTTCTTC
clone_size: many; d_call: TRBD1; v_call: TRBV7-9; j_call: TRBJ2-3; cdr3_aa: CASSSGQYTDTQYF; cdr3_nt: TGTGCCAGCAGCTCGGGACAGTACACAGATACGCAGTATTTT
clone_size: -; d_call: TRBD1; v_call: TRBV5-1; j_call: TRBJ1-1; cdr3_aa: CASSLVGQAPRGNTEAFF; cdr3_nt: TGCGCCAGCAGCTTGGTAGGACAGGCCCCGCGAGGGAACACTGAAGCTTTCTTT
clone_size: many; d_call: TRBD2; v_call: TRBV4-1; j_call: TRBJ2-1; cdr3_aa: CASSRSGLADNNEQFF; cdr3_nt: TGCGCCAGCAGCCGTTCGGGACTAGCGGATAACAATGAGCAGTTCTTC
clone_size: -; d_call: -; v_call: TRBV12-3/TRBV12-4; j_call: TRBJ2-6; cdr3_aa: CASSNTGSGANVLTF; cdr3_nt: TGTGCCAGCAGTAACACAGGGTCTGGGGCCAACGTCCTGACTTTC
clone_size: few; d_call: -; v_call: TRBV5-1; j_call: TRBJ2-7; cdr3_aa: CASRWTGQSPYEQYF; cdr3_nt: TGCGCCAGCCGCTGGACGGGGCAGAGCCCCTACGAGCAGTACTTC
clone_size: many; d_call: TRBD2; v_call: TRBV7-2; j_call: TRBJ2-1; cdr3_aa: CASTRSGGLEQFF; cdr3_nt: TGTGCCAGCACCCGTTCGGGGGGGCTTGAGCAGTTCTTC
clone_size: many; d_call: -; v_call: TRBV29-1; j_call: TRBJ2-3; cdr3_aa: CSVAGLSTGTDTQYF; cdr3_nt: TGCAGCGTTGCCGGACTTTCCACGGGGACAGATACGCAGTATTTT
clone_size: few; d_call: -; v_call: TRBV5-1; j_call: TRBJ1-2; cdr3_aa: CASSLRGPQEFEWGYTF; cdr3_nt: TGCGCCAGCAGCTTGCGCGGGCCCCAAGAGTTCGAATGGGGCTACACCTTC
clone_size: many; d_call: -; v_call: TRBV20-1; j_call: TRBJ1-3; cdr3_aa: CSVLSQAGNTIYF; cdr3_nt: TGCAGTGTTTTATCCCAAGCTGGAAACACCATATATTTT
clone_size: -; d_call: TRBD1; v_call: TRBV4-1; j_call: TRBJ2-7; cdr3_aa: CASSQGQGSSYEQYF; cdr3_nt: TGCGCCAGCAGCCAAGGACAGGGTTCGAGTTACGAGCAGTACTTC
clone_size: -; d_call: -; v_call: TRBV20-1; j_call: TRBJ1-4; cdr3_aa: CSARGNEKLFF; cdr3_nt: TGCAGTGCTAGGGGAAATGAAAAACTGTTTTTT
clone_size: many; d_call: -; v_call: TRBV5-5; j_call: TRBJ2-3; cdr3_aa: CASSLLVRTDTQYF; cdr3_nt: TGTGCCAGCAGCCTCCTAGTACGCACAGATACGCAGTATTTT
clone_size: few; d_call: -; v_call: TRBV7-3; j_call: TRBJ2-1; cdr3_aa: CASSPYLGIEQFF; cdr3_nt: TGTGCCAGCAGCCCATACCTCGGGATAGAGCAGTTCTTC
clone_size: -; d_call: TRBD1; v_call: TRBV4-1; j_call: TRBJ1-5; cdr3_aa: CASSQAGQGNQPQHF; cdr3_nt: TGCGCCAGCAGCCAAGCCGGACAGGGCAATCAGCCCCAGCATTTT
clone_size: -; d_call: -; v_call: TRBV7-9; j_call: TRBJ1-3; cdr3_aa: CASSLQLISGNTIYF; cdr3_nt: TGTGCCAGCAGCTTACAGCTGATCTCTGGAAACACCATATATTTT
clone_size: many; d_call: -; v_call: TRBV7-6; j_call: TRBJ2-5; cdr3_aa: CASSLAGTPVTQYF; cdr3_nt: TGTGCCAGCAGCTTAGCCGGGACACCGGTGACCCAGTACTTC
clone_size: few; d_call: TRBD1; v_call: TRBV4-1; j_call: TRBJ2-1; cdr3_aa: CASRRPGTDVNNEQFF; cdr3_nt: TGCGCCAGCAGGCGCCCCGGGACAGACGTCAACAATGAGCAGTTCTTC
clone_size: -; d_call: -; v_call: TRBV27; j_call: TRBJ1-5; cdr3_aa: CASSFGGFNQPQHF; cdr3_nt: TGTGCCAGCAGTTTCGGGGGGTTCAATCAGCCCCAGCATTTT
clone_size: many; d_call: TRBD2; v_call: TRBV27; j_call: TRBJ2-2; cdr3_aa: CASSLGGDVTGELFF; cdr3_nt: TGTGCCAGCAGTTTAGGGGGGGACGTCACCGGGGAGCTGTTTTTT
clone_size: many; d_call: -; v_call: TRBV5-1; j_call: TRBJ2-1; cdr3_aa: CASSSSSYNEQFF; cdr3_nt: TGTGCCAGCAGTTCTAGCTCCTACAATGAGCAGTTCTTC
clone_size: few; d_call: TRBD1; v_call: TRBV11-3; j_call: TRBJ2-5; cdr3_aa: CASSTGDVGRETQYF; cdr3_nt: TGTGCCAGCAGCACAGGGGATGTGGGGCGAGAGACCCAGTACTTC
clone_size: few; d_call: -; v_call: TRBV28; j_call: TRBJ1-2; cdr3_aa: CATWDYRTYGYTF; cdr3_nt: TGTGCCACCTGGGATTATCGAACCTATGGCTACACCTTC
clone_size: many; d_call: -; v_call: TRBV15; j_call: TRBJ2-5; cdr3_aa: CATSRASGPGETQYF; cdr3_nt: TGTGCCACCAGCAGAGCCTCCGGACCAGGCGAGACCCAGTACTTC
clone_size: -; d_call: -; v_call: TRBV7-2; j_call: TRBJ1-1; cdr3_aa: CASSLDVSTEAFF; cdr3_nt: TGTGCCAGCAGCTTAGATGTATCCACTGAAGCTTTCTTT
clone_size: -; d_call: TRBD1; v_call: TRBV6-5; j_call: TRBJ2-3; cdr3_aa: CASSLWDSSDTQYF; cdr3_nt: TGTGCCAGCAGTCTCTGGGACAGCTCAGATACGCAGTATTTT
clone_size: -; d_call: TRBD1; v_call: TRBV12-3/TRBV12-4; j_call: TRBJ1-6; cdr3_aa: CASRDNRQGSNSPLHF; cdr3_nt: TGTGCCAGCAGGGATAATAGACAGGGCAGCAATTCACCCCTCCACTTT
clone_size: many; d_call: -; v_call: TRBV7-6; j_call: TRBJ2-3; cdr3_aa: CASSFASARTDTQYF; cdr3_nt: TGTGCCAGCAGCTTCGCTAGCGCGCGCACAGATACGCAGTATTTT
clone_size: few; d_call: TRBD1; v_call: TRBV5-1; j_call: TRBJ2-6; cdr3_aa: CASSPHRGAGGANVLTF; cdr3_nt: TGCGCCAGCAGCCCCCACAGGGGAGCTGGGGGGGCCAACGTCCTGACTTTC
clone_size: many; d_call: TRBD2; v_call: TRBV5-1; j_call: TRBJ2-7; cdr3_aa: CASSFSSGGPYEQYF; cdr3_nt: TGCGCCAGCAGCTTTAGCAGCGGGGGGCCTTACGAGCAGTACTTC
clone_size: many; d_call: TRBD2; v_call: TRBV24-1; j_call: TRBJ2-1; cdr3_aa: CATSDSGGPSSYNEQFF; cdr3_nt: TGTGCCACCAGTGACAGCGGGGGGCCGAGCTCCTACAATGAGCAGTTCTTC
clone_size: -; d_call: TRBD2; v_call: TRBV20-1; j_call: TRBJ2-2; cdr3_aa: CSARDPGGTGELFF; cdr3_nt: TGCAGTGCTAGAGATCCGGGGGGCACCGGGGAGCTGTTTTTT
clone_size: -; d_call: -; v_call: TRBV5-5; j_call: TRBJ2-6; cdr3_aa: CASSQTPSSGANVLTF; cdr3_nt: TGTGCCAGCAGCCAGACACCGAGCTCTGGGGCCAACGTCCTGACTTTC
clone_size: many; d_call: TRBD2; v_call: TRBV7-2; j_call: TRBJ2-1; cdr3_aa: CASRAGGYPNEQFF; cdr3_nt: TGTGCCAGCAGAGCGGGGGGCTACCCCAATGAGCAGTTCTTC
clone_size: -; d_call: -; v_call: TRBV6-5; j_call: TRBJ1-6; cdr3_aa: CASSYFTDSPLHF; cdr3_nt: TGTGCCAGCAGTTACTTTACTGATTCACCCCTCCACTTT
clone_size: many; d_call: -; v_call: TRBV7-2; j_call: TRBJ2-3; cdr3_aa: CASRRGSGTDTQYF; cdr3_nt: TGTGCCAGCAGAAGGGGATCTGGCACAGATACGCAGTATTTT